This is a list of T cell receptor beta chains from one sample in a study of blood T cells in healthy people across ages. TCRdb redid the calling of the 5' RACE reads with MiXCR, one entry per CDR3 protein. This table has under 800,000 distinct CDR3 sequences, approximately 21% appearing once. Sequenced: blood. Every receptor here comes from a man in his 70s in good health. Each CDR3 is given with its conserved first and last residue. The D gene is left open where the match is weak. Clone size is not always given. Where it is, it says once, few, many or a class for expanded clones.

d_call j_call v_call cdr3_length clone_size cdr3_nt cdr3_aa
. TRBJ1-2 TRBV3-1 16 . TGTGCCAGCAGCCCGAGGACTTCAAACCATATGGTGGGCTACACCTTC CASSPRTSNHMVGYTF
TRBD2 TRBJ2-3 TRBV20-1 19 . TGCAGTGCTTACCACCCAGGGGCGACTAGCGGGAGGGCCACAGATACGCAGTATTTT CSAYHPGATSGRATDTQYF
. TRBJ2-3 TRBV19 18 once TGTGCCAGTAGTATGGGGGCGTGGCGGAGCCCTAGCACAGATACGCAGTATTTT CASSMGAWRSPSTDTQYF
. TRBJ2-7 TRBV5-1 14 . TGCGCCAGCAGCCCATGGGACGGTAAATACGAGCAGTACTTC CASSPWDGKYEQYF
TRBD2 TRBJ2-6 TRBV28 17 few TGTGCCAGCAGTTTAGGTCAAGCGGGAACCGGGGCCAACGTCCTGACTTTC CASSLGQAGTGANVLTF
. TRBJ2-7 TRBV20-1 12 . TGCAGTGCTCCCTTTCAGAACTACGAGCAGTACTTC CSAPFQNYEQYF
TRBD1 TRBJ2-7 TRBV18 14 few TGTGCCAGCTCAAATAGACAGGGGGTCTACGAGCAGTACTTC CASSNRQGVYEQYF
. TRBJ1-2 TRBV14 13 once TGTGCCAGCAGCCAAGTCCCTATGGAGGGCTACACCTTC CASSQVPMEGYTF
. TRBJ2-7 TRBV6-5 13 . TGTGCCAGCAGGAACTTGCAGGGATTCGAGCAGTACTTC CASRNLQGFEQYF
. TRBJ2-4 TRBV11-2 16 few TGTGCCAGCAGCTTAGTACGGGGGGCGACCAAAAACATTCAGTACTTC CASSLVRGATKNIQYF
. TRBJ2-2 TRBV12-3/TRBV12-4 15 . TGTGCCAGCAGTAGACAGGGACTGAACACCGGGGAGCTGTTTTTT CASSRQGLNTGELFF
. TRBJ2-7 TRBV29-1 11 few TGCAGCGTTGGCTCGGCCTACGAGCAGTACTTC CSVGSAYEQYF
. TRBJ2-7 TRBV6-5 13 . TGTGCCAGCAGGGGGGTGGGAGCCTACGAGCAGTACTTC CASRGVGAYEQYF
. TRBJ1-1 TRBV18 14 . TGTGCCAGCTCACCCAGCTCTATGAACACTGAAGCTTTCTTT CASSPSSMNTEAFF
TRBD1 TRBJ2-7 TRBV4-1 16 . TGCGCCAGCAGCCAAGATCTTAGGACAGGGCCCTACGAGCAGTACTTC CASSQDLRTGPYEQYF
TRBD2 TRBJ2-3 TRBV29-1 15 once TGCAGCACCGGGATGGGACTAGCGGGAGAAGAGACCCAGTACTTT CSTGMGLAGEETQYF
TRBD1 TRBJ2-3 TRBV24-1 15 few TGTGCCACCAGTTCGGGACAGCTAAGCACAGATACGCAGTATTTT CATSSGQLSTDTQYF
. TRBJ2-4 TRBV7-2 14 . TGTGCCAGCAGCTTAGCGCAGGGCGGGAACATTCAGCACTTC CASSLAQGGNIQHF
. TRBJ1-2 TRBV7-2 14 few TGTGCCAGCAGCTCCGGGCGGGGTTCCTATGGCTACACCTTC CASSSGRGSYGYTF
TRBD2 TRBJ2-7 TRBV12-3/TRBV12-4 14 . TGTGCCAGCACCATACGGGGGGTGTCCTACGAGCAGTACTTC CASTIRGVSYEQYF
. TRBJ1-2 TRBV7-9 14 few TGTGCCAGCAGCGCACTAACCCAGGGTGATGGCTACACCTTC CASSALTQGDGYTF